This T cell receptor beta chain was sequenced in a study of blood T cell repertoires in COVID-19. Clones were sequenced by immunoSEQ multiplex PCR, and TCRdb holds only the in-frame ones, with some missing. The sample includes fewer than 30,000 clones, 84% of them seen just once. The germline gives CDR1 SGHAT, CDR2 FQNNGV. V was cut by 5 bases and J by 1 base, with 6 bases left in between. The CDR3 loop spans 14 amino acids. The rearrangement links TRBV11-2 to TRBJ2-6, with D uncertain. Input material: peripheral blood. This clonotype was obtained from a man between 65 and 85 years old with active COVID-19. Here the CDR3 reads CASSPLSGANVLTF. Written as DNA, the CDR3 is TGTGCCAGCAGCCCGCTATCTGGGGCCAACGTCCTGACTTTC.